This passage covers 4 T cell receptor beta chains from one sample sequenced in a study of PD-1 blockade in classical Hodgkin lymphoma. The sample's time point: newly diagnosed, previously untreated cHL patient sample. Thawed PBMCs yielded CD4+ T cells through magnetic negative selection. Using immunoSEQ multiplex PCR, the repertoire was profiled, and TCRdb retains in-frame clones only, with some absent. The data hold about 23,000 clones, with over 90% observed a single time. Sequenced input: CD4+ T cells from blood. Every receptor here comes from a human donor with classical Hodgkin lymphoma.

V is TRBV2 and J is TRBJ1-5, with D maybe TRBD1 (5 bases). Trimming shortened V by 3 bases and J by 6 bases, and 15 bases separated the two germline ends. The CDR3 contains 15 residues. Germline lookup yields CDR1 SNHLY and CDR2 FYNNEI. The CDR3 loop reads CASSDNRGDLQPQHF. CDR3 in DNA: TGTGCCAGCAGTGATAATAGGGGAGACCTTCAGCCCCAGCATTTT.

V and J are TRBV4-3 and TRBJ1-6, with D unresolved. With 4 bases removed from V and 0 bases from J, the gap between germline ends came to 16 bases. This CDR3 is built from 18 residues. The germline CDR1 and CDR2 sequences are LGHNA and YSLEER. CDR3 in amino acids: CASSPAVRLSSYNSPLHF. The DNA for the CDR3 is TGCGCCAGCAGCCCAGCAGTTAGACTGAGCTCCTATAATTCACCCCTCCACTTT.

This clone was recorded only once. The chain joins TRBV6-5 to TRBJ1-1, with D tentatively TRBD1 (5 bases). Germline V gives CDR1 MNHEY, CDR2 SVGAGI. This CDR3 has 13 residues. V lost 5 bases and J 10 bases, leaving 17 bases between the germline ends. CDR3 region: CASSSLGGRGAFF. CDR3 nucleotides: TGTGCCAGCAGTAGTTTGGGGGGTCGTGGAGCTTTCTTT.

The chain has TRBV30 and TRBJ1-2, with D possibly being TRBD1 (6 bases). Germline lookup yields CDR1 GTSNPN and CDR2 SVGIG (reference sequence). The V gene lost 0 bases and the J gene lost 1 base, with 12 bases spanning the gap. The CDR3 has 15 amino acids. The CDR3 region is CAWSVGGQLNYGYTF. The CDR3 DNA is TGTGCCTGGAGTGTTGGTGGACAGCTTAACTATGGCTACACCTTC.